This is a list of T cell receptor beta chains from one sample in a study of cytomegalovirus exposure and HLA in healthy donors. The assay was immunoSEQ multiplex PCR, and TCRdb's table has in-frame clones only and misses some. This table holds hundreds of thousands of clones, around four fifths found once. Material for sequencing was PBMCs. The receptors here all came from a woman aged 18-30 years in good health and CMV-seronegative. Both conserved end residues are part of each CDR3. Each record gives: D gene, CDR3 length, J gene, V gene, clone size, CDR3 protein, CDR3 DNA. D genes are given only for firm matches. Clone size is not always given. Where it is, it says once, few, many or a class for expanded clones.

-	13	TRBJ1-2	TRBV7-9	-	CASSSRTGNGYTF	TGTGCCAGCAGCAGCCGAACAGGGAATGGCTACACCTTC
-	14	TRBJ2-7	TRBV14	-	CASSHLDRAYEQYF	TGTGCCAGCAGCCACCTAGACAGAGCCTACGAGCAGTACTTC
TRBD1	16	TRBJ2-7	TRBV7-9	once	CASSLAYRDSVYEQYF	TGTGCCAGCAGCTTAGCGTACCGGGACAGCGTCTACGAGCAGTACTTC
-	18	TRBJ1-4	TRBV6-1	-	CASSDYVFSGQPNEKLFF	TGTGCCAGCAGTGATTATGTTTTTTCTGGGCAACCGAATGAAAAACTGTTTTTT
-	14	TRBJ1-5	TRBV6-6	once	CASSYTGNNQPQHF	TGTGCCAGCAGTTACACAGGGAATAATCAGCCCCAGCATTTT
-	15	TRBJ2-1	TRBV7-8	-	CASSLAGKSYNEQFF	TGTGCCAGCAGCTTAGCGGGGAAGTCCTACAATGAGCAGTTCTTC
-	13	TRBJ2-7	TRBV28	-	CASSSPGPYEQYF	TGTGCCAGCAGTTCCCCGGGCCCCTACGAGCAGTACTTC
TRBD1	15	TRBJ1-5	TRBV4-1	once	CASSQGQGANQPQHF	TGCGCCAGCAGCCAAGGACAGGGGGCTAATCAGCCCCAGCATTTT
TRBD1	16	TRBJ1-2	TRBV5-1	-	CASSYPQGAEAYGYTF	TGCGCCAGCAGTTACCCACAGGGGGCTGAGGCCTATGGCTACACCTTC
-	13	TRBJ1-2	TRBV7-8	-	CASSLEPNYGYTF	TGTGCCAGCAGCTTAGAACCTAACTATGGCTACACCTTC
-	13	TRBJ2-5	TRBV7-6	-	CASSRGGSGSQYF	TGTGCCAGCAGCCGAGGAGGGTCGGGCTCCCAGTACTTC
TRBD1	14	TRBJ2-7	TRBV7-9	-	CASTPRDRVHEQYF	TGTGCCAGCACCCCGAGGGACAGGGTTCACGAGCAGTACTTC
-	15	TRBJ1-1	TRBV18	-	CASSPRYRADTEAFF	TGTGCCAGCTCACCACGGTACCGAGCGGACACTGAAGCTTTCTTT
-	14	TRBJ1-1	TRBV27	-	CASIETAGVAEAFF	TGTGCCAGCATCGAGACGGCGGGGGTCGCTGAAGCTTTCTTT
TRBD1	14	TRBJ2-7	TRBV19	-	CASSIGQGGYEQYF	TGTGCCAGTAGTATAGGACAGGGGGGATACGAGCAGTACTTC
-	11	TRBJ2-3	TRBV20-1	-	CSARVVDTQYF	TGCAGTGCTCGCGTCGTAGATACGCAGTATTTT
-	11	TRBJ2-7	TRBV28	-	CASSLSTEQYF	TGTGCCAGCAGTTTATCGACCGAGCAGTACTTC
TRBD1	15	TRBJ2-7	TRBV27	-	CASSSPGQGAWEQYF	TGTGCCAGCAGTTCCCCGGGACAGGGGGCTTGGGAGCAGTACTTC
-	17	TRBJ1-4	TRBV6-1	-	CASSELYRPSTLEKLFF	TGTGCCAGCAGTGAACTCTATAGACCCAGCACCCTAGAAAAACTGTTTTTT
TRBD1	13	TRBJ1-1	TRBV6-1	-	CASLTGRATEAFF	TGTGCCTCACTGACAGGGAGAGCCACTGAAGCTTTCTTT
-	14	TRBJ2-7	TRBV15	-	CATSPRRVSYEQYF	TGTGCCACCAGCCCAAGAAGGGTATCCTACGAGCAGTACTTC
-	15	TRBJ1-5	TRBV5-1	-	CASSLVAGPNQPQHF	TGCGCCAGCAGCTTGGTCGCAGGTCCGAATCAGCCCCAGCATTTT
TRBD1	16	TRBJ2-3	TRBV5-1	few	CASSLAEGTDTDTQYF	TGCGCCAGCAGCTTGGCCGAGGGGACAGACACAGATACGCAGTATTTT
-	17	TRBJ2-1	TRBV27	-	CASSLTIPVSSYNEQFF	TGTGCCAGCAGTCTTACAATTCCGGTTAGCTCCTACAATGAGCAGTTCTTC
-	12	TRBJ2-7	TRBV19	-	CASSLNSYEQYF	TGTGCCAGTAGTCTGAACTCCTACGAGCAGTACTTC
-	14	TRBJ1-1	TRBV9	medium-sized	CASSDDRSSTEAFF	TGTGCCAGCAGCGACGACAGATCTTCCACTGAAGCTTTCTTT
TRBD2	15	TRBJ2-5	TRBV28	-	CASSEGLAIGETQYF	TGTGCCAGCAGCGAAGGACTAGCGATCGGAGAGACCCAGTACTTC
-	14	TRBJ1-5	TRBV5-1	many	CASSLDASYQPQHF	TGCGCCAGCAGCTTGGATGCGAGTTATCAGCCCCAGCATTTT
-	17	TRBJ2-1	TRBV9	-	CASSVEPASSTDNEQFF	TGTGCCAGCAGCGTAGAACCAGCTAGCTCGACAGACAATGAGCAGTTCTTC
-	13	TRBJ1-2	TRBV7-9	-	CASSGFWSNGYTF	TGTGCCAGCAGCGGTTTTTGGTCCAACGGCTACACCTTC
-	13	TRBJ2-3	TRBV9	-	CASSVLSGDTQYF	TGTGCCAGCAGCGTTCTCTCCGGGGATACGCAGTATTTT
-	15	TRBJ1-2	TRBV7-8	-	CASSLAPTGSPGYTF	TGTGCCAGCAGCTTAGCCCCGACAGGAAGCCCTGGCTACACCTTC
-	13	TRBJ2-7	TRBV6-6	-	CASSRGVSYEQYF	TGTGCCAGCAGTCGTGGAGTTTCCTACGAGCAGTACTTC
TRBD1	14	TRBJ2-7	TRBV29-1	-	CSVDGTGAPYEQYF	TGCAGCGTTGATGGGACAGGAGCTCCCTACGAGCAGTACTTC
-	13	TRBJ1-5	TRBV2	-	CASSVGLNQPQHF	TGTGCCAGCAGTGTTGGGCTAAACCAGCCCCAGCATTTT
-	16	TRBJ1-1	TRBV5-1	-	CASRAPGARRNTEAFF	TGCGCCAGCCGTGCCCCAGGGGCCCGGAGGAACACTGAAGCTTTCTTT
-	14	TRBJ1-5	TRBV29-1	-	CSVEFKEIAYFQHF	TGCAGCGTTGAATTTAAGGAGATCGCCTACTTCCAGCATTTT
TRBD1	14	TRBJ2-2	TRBV2	-	CASSSDRANGELFF	TGTGCCAGCAGTTCGGACAGGGCAAACGGGGAGCTGTTTTTT
TRBD1	14	TRBJ1-3	TRBV2	-	CASTLTGAGNTIYF	TGTGCCAGCACCCTCACAGGGGCTGGAAACACCATATATTTT
-	14	TRBJ1-6	TRBV5-1	-	CASSLGDGYSPLHF	TGCGCCAGCAGCTTGGGAGACGGCTATTCACCCCTCCACTTT
-	16	TRBJ1-4	TRBV7-2	-	CASSLAAGRGNEKLFF	TGTGCCAGCAGCTTAGCCGCTGGGAGGGGAAATGAAAAACTGTTTTTT
-	15	TRBJ1-2	TRBV7-9	-	CASSLASDFFYGYTF	TGTGCCAGCAGCTTAGCCTCCGACTTTTTCTATGGCTACACCTTC
-	13	TRBJ1-1	TRBV27	-	CASSLSFRAEAFF	TGTGCCAGCAGTTTATCGTTCAGGGCTGAAGCTTTCTTT
-	13	TRBJ1-6	TRBV2	-	CASRRQANSPLHF	TGTGCCAGCCGCCGACAGGCCAATTCACCCCTCCACTTT